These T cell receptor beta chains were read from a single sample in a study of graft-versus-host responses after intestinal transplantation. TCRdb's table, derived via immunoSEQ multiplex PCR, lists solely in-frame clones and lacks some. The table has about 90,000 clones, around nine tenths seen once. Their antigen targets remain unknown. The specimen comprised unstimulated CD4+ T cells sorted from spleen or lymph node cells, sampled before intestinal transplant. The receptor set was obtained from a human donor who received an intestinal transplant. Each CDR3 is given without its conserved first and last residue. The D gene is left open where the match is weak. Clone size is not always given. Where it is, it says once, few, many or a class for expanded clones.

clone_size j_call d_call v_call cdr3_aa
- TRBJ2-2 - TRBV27 ASSPLRGIGELF
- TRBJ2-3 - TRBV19 ASSINRRMGDTQY
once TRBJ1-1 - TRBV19 ASSIVGGTNTEAF
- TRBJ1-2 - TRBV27 ASSLFRGAGTILTIDGYT
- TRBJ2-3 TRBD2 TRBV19 ASTLTSGIPTDTQY
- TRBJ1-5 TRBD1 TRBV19 ASSVRGFDQPQH
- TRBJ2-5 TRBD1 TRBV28 ASRQPGTGGPTQY
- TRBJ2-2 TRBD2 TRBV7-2 ASSPSGVNTGELF
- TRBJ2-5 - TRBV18 ASSPLVTSGETQY
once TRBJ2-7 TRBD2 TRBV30 AWSLPWTSGSYEQY
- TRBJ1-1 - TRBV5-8 ASSLRVRTQEAF
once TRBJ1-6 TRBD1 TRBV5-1 ASSPNGGQGFLSGNSPLH
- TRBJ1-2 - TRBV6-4 ASSDLPGRYGYT
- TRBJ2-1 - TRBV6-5 ASSYSNGTREQF
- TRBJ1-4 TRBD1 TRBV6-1 ASSWDSSLR